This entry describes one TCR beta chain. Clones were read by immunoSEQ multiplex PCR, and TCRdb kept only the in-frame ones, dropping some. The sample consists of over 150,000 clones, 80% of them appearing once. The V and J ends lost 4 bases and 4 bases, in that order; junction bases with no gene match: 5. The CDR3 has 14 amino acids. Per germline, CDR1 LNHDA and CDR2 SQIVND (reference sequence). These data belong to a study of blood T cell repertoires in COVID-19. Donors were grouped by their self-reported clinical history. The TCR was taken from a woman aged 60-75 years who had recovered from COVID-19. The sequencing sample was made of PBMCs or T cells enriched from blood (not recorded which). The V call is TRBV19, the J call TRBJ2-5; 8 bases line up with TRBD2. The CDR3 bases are TGTGCCAGTAGTACTCCAGGACTAGCAGAGACCCAGTACTTC. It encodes CASSTPGLAETQYF.